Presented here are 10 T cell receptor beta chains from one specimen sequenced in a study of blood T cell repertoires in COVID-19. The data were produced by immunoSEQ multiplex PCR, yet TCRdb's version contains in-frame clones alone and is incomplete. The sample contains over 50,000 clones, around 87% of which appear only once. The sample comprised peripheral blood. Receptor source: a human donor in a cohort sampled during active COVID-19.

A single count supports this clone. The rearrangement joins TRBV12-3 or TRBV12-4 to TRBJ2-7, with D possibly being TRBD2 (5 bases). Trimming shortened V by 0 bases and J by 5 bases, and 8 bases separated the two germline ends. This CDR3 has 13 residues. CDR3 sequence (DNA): TGTGCCAGCAGTTTAGCGGGAGTAAACGAGCAGTACTTC. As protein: CASSLAGVNEQYF.

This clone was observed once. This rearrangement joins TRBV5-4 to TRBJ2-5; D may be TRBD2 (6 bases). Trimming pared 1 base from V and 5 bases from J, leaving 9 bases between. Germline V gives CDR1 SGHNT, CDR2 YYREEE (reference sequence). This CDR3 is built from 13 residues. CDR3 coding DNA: TGTGCCAGCAGCTTGTCGGGGAGGGAGACCCAGTACTTC. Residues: CASSLSGRETQYF.

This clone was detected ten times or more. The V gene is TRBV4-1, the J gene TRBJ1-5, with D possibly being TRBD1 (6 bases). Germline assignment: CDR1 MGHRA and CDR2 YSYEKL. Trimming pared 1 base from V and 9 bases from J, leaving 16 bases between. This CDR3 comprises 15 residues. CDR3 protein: CASSQAPQGRGPQHF. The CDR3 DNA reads TGCGCCAGCAGCCAAGCTCCTCAGGGGAGGGGGCCCCAGCATTTT.

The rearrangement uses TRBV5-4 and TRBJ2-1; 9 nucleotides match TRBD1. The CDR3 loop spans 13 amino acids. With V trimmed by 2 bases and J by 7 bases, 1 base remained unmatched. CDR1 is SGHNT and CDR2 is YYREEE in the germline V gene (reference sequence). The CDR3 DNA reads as TGTGCCAGCAGCTTTGACAGGGGGAATGAGCAGTTCTTC. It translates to CASSFDRGNEQFF. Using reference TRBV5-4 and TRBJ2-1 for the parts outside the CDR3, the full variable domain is ETGVTQSPTHLIKTRGQQVTLRCSSQSGHNTVSWYQQALGQGPQFIFQYYREEENGRGNFPPRFSGLQFPNYSSELNVNALELDDSALYLCASSFDRGNEQFFGPGTRLTVL.

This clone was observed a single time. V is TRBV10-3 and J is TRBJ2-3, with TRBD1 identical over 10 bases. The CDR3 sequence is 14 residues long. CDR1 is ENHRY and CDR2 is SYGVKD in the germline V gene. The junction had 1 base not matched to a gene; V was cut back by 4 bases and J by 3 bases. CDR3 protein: CAISGTGGTDTQYF. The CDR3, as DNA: TGTGCCATCAGTGGGACAGGGGGGACAGATACGCAGTATTTT.

In nucleotides, the CDR3 is TGTGCCAGCAGCTTAGGACGCGGACAGGGGGTTGATGTCGATGAAAAACTGTTTTTT. Its translation: CASSLGRGQGVDVDEKLFF. This chain connects TRBV7-6 to TRBJ1-4, with 10 bases fitting TRBD1. V lost 1 base, J lost 6 bases, and 14 bases stayed unmatched. The CDR3 is made up of 19 amino acids. Germline V gene lookup returns CDR1 SGHVS and CDR2 FNYEAQ.

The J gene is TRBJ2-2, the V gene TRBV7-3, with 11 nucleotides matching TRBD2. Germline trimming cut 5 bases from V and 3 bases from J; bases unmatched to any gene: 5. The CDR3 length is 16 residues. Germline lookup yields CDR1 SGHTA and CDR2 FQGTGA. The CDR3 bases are TGTGCCAGCAGCGGAGCGGGACTAGCGGACACCGGGGAGCTGTTTTTT. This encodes CASSGAGLADTGELFF. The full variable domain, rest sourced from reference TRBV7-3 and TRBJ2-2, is GAGVSQTPSNKVTEKGKYVELRCDPISGHTALYWYRQSLGQGPEFLIYFQGTGAADDSGLPNDRFFAVRPEGSVSTLKIQRTERGDSAVYLCASSGAGLADTGELFFGEGSRLTVL.

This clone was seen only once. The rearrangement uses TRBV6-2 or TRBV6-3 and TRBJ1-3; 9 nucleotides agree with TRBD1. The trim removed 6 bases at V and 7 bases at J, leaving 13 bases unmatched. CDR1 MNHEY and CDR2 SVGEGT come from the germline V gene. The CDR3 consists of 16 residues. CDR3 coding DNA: TGTGCCAGCAGACCTTCCGGGACAGGGATATGGAACACCATATATTTT. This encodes CASRPSGTGIWNTIYF.

The CDR3 region is CASSELRPGGSYNEQFF. The DNA for the CDR3 is TGTGCCAGTAGTGAACTTCGTCCCGGGGGATCCTACAATGAGCAGTTCTTC. The rearrangement links TRBV19 to TRBJ2-1; D may be TRBD2 (6 bases). The CDR3 contains 17 residues. The V end was cut by 5 bases, the J end by 1 base, with 18 bases between. Germline V gene lookup returns CDR1 LNHDA and CDR2 SQIVND (reference sequence).

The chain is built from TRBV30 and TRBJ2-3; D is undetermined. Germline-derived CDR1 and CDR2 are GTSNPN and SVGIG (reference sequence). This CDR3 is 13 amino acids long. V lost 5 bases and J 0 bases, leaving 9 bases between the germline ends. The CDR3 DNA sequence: TGTGCCTGGGCCCTCTATAGCACAGATACGCAGTATTTT. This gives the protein CAWALYSTDTQYF.